This record covers a single TCR beta chain. No antigen is known for it. The sample holds no much larger clone one base away, and base qualities are not on file. Inclusion was restricted to participants for whom at least one PBMC sample before ART initiation and at least two post-ART samples were available. Every participant with HIV received treatment in the United States of America. Cryopreserved samples of roughly 0.85-11 million PBMC were thawed and washed before DNA extraction. At the time of the earliest PBMC sample, participants with HIV were aged between about 23 and 55 years. PBMC samples were contributed by each participant from 1-4 timepoints before ART initiation and 2-8 timepoints after ART initiation, with a median of 7 samples. For every participant, serial HIV viral load, CD4+ T-cell count, ART history and demographic data were obtained. Genomic DNA was extracted from unsorted PBMC with a Qiagen kit on a QIAcube, processed in batches of 12 samples.

The immunoSEQ hsTCRB v3.0 assay was used at survey level resolution to sequence the TRB variable region. A depth of roughly 40,000-50,000 T-cell genomes per sample was targeted for TRB sequencing. Pooled TRB libraries were sequenced on an Illumina MiSeq with a v3 150-cycle kit. As for the original processing: Analysis of repertoires was carried out in R inside a reproducible Nextflow workflow spanning QC, data transformation and analysis. Custom analyses were implemented in LymphoSeq2, an R package for AIRR-Seq data exploration. A handful of samples yielding fewer than 5000 total TRB sequences were excluded, leaving roughly 200 analyzed HIV repertoires. Of the approximately 190 retained HIV repertoires, almost 60 were collected before and 120 to 140 after ART initiation. Each repertoire was downsampled to 5000 TRB nucleotide sequences, and summary statistics were averaged across 100 downsampling iterations. Only TRB sequences with CDR3 regions of at least seven amino acids were retained for analysis. A Shannon entropy-derived clonality score and the Gini coefficient were used to measure diversity. In the repertoire networks, any two of the top 5000 CDR3 amino acid sequences were linked whenever the two sequences differed by an edit distance of one. For TRB CDR3 amino acid sequences, antigen specificity groups and MHC restriction were predicted with GLIPH2. Known CMV, EBV, HIV or tissue antigen associations were flagged by matching CDR3 amino acid sequences against VDJdb and McPAS-TCR. Pre-ART, post-ART and control groups were compared with Wilcoxon signed-rank tests and Holm-Bonferroni correction. The immuneACCESS repertoire file appears here via TCRdb, limited to in-frame rearrangements. These files lack a portion of the clones; in checked studies, under half of the deficit traces to unresolved V genes, and the cause of the others is not known. The DNA was the basis for D and trimming; V, J and clone size are from that table. The sample yields more than 35,000 clones; 86% were counted once. The ten largest account for about 4.2% of the sample.

This record belongs to a study of long-term antiretroviral therapy in people with HIV (dated by TCRdb to 2021 to 2024). With regard to the full study: The earliest samples were collected about a decade before the 2015 WHO recommendation for immediate ART, when ART was typically delayed until CD4 counts fell. A retrospective serial study tested whether changes in peripheral blood TRB repertoire composition and diversity were associated with ART initiation and durable HIV suppression. No cross-contamination during QIAcube processing was shown when test extractions of a monoclonal T-cell line were performed alongside roughly 30 polyclonal samples. The cohort contributed over 150 cryopreserved PBMC samples from 30 adults with confirmed HIV infection, collected serially over a mean of approximately six years (range 1-12). Of the approximately 30 participants with HIV, about a dozen were female. What the research found in general, with its limitations: Limited PBMC availability meant only the TCR beta chain was sequenced, without alpha chain pairing. Expanded TRB clones identified before ART initiation dominated the repertoire across all time points, though the dominance fluctuated and decreased in many PLHIV after ART. The samples were dated from about 2004 to 2017, and the ART regimens that were used may be less effective than current ART regimens. Inferences about post-ART repertoire changes were limited because no data were available on ART adherence, viral resistance or therapy changes. Narrower CDR3 length ranges were observed in HIV repertoires than in controls, and an antigen-experienced repertoire with only a slight naive shift after ART was suggested by the network structure. Starting ART was linked to a significant rise in TRB diversity, yet even with long-term ART the diversity remained significantly lower than in transplant donor controls. Because cell numbers in pre-ART samples were limited, unsorted PBMC were profiled instead of sorted CD4+ and CD8+ T cells.

The clonotype originates from a woman aged 18-29 years with HIV. Sample: unsorted PBMCs, taken just before starting antiretroviral therapy.

The CDR3 sequence is CASSQQGGSTRSAFF. The base sequence is TGTGCCAGCAGTCAACAGGGAGGTTCGACTCGATCAGCTTTCTTT. Recombination joined TRBV6-6 with TRBJ1-1, with TRBD1 perhaps the D gene, on 6 matching bases. Cut back by 5 bases and 10 bases, the V and J ends lie 23 bases apart. The germline V gene (reference sequence) specifies MNHNY as CDR1 and SVGAGI as CDR2. From the cysteine up to the phenylalanine, the CDR3 has a length of 15 residues. Only the CDR3 DNA is retained, 45 bases long and in frame from the first base.